The present T cell receptor beta chain was sequenced within a study of T cell changes during pregnancy in multiple sclerosis. Generated by immunoSEQ multiplex PCR, the TCRdb table keeps only in-frame clones and is missing some. The table has about 110,000 clones, around 90% seen once; the top ten hold 0.78%. Germline V gene sequence: CDR1 LNHDA, CDR2 SQIVND (reference sequence). The ends were cut back, 3 bases at V and 7 bases at J, with 15 bases in the middle. The CDR3 runs to 14 residues. This sample comprised peripheral blood, obtained in the third trimester of pregnancy. The chain recombines TRBV19 with TRBJ1-2, with D perhaps TRBD1 (6 bases). The clonotype originates from a female donor in good health, enrolled as a control in a pregnancy study. The CDR3 region is CASSIGGAGGGYTF. The CDR3 region has the DNA TGTGCCAGTAGTATCGGGGGGGCCGGTGGTGGCTACACCTTC.